Listed here are 21 T cell receptor beta chains from one sample, sequenced in a study of T-cell reconstitution after alpha-beta-depleted transplantation in children. Unique molecular identifiers were incorporated during preparation of the TCRbeta library. One entry per CDR3 protein, called by TCRdb with MiXCR from the PCR reads. The sample records approximately 230,000 distinct CDR3 sequences, 20% to 30% being singletons. This specimen was PBMCs, mostly from graft donor cells, taken 360 days after TCRalphabeta/CD19-depleted stem cell transplant. The receptors stem from a female patient younger than 10 who had a stem cell transplant for congenital amegakaryocytic thrombocytopenia, so the T cells may come from the graft donor.

This clonotype showed up just a few times. One end of the junction fails to match germline, which may point to a read error. CDR3 region: CAVRGGVGTEAFF. CDR3 in DNA: TGTGCCGTCAGAGGAGGTGTGGGCACTGAAGCTTTCTTT. The chain recombines TRBV10-3 with TRBJ1-1; D gene unclear. The V gene's germline CDR1 is ENHRY and CDR2 SYGVKD. The CDR3 runs to 13 residues.

This clonotype was seen more than once but under ten times. The chain has TRBV6-5 and TRBJ2-1; 11 positions match TRBD2. The V gene's germline CDR1 is MNHEY and CDR2 SVGAGI. The CDR3 loop spans 15 amino acids. The V gene end was trimmed by 2 bases and the J gene end by 6 bases; junction bases not matched to a gene: 3. Written as DNA, the CDR3 is TGTGCCAGCAGTTACCTAGCGGGGGGCCCCAATGAGCAGTTCTTC. Its translation is CASSYLAGGPNEQFF.

This clonotype was observed a handful of times. CDR3 bases: TGCGCCAGCAGCTTGGGTAGAAAACCTCAAGAGACCCAGTACTTC. Its translation is CASSLGRKPQETQYF. This chain connects TRBV5-1 to TRBJ2-5; D remains unclear. Looked up from germline, CDR1 is SGHRS and CDR2 is YFSETQ. This CDR3 has 15 residues. V lost 0 bases, J lost 2 bases, and 11 bases lay in between.

This clonotype was counted a few times. The rearrangement joins TRBV13 to TRBJ2-7; 11 bases line up with TRBD1. The CDR3 loop spans 14 amino acids. V was clipped by 8 bases and J by 6 bases; unmatched bases: 9. Germline CDR1 reads PRHDT; CDR2 reads FYEKMQ (reference sequence). In DNA, the CDR3 is TGTGCCAGCGGGACGGACAGGGGGCTTGGCGAGCAGTACTTC. This encodes CASGTDRGLGEQYF.

The rearrangement uses TRBV2 and TRBJ2-2, with a possible D match to TRBD2 (6 bases). V was pared by 7 bases and J by 5 bases, with 14 bases between. From germline, CDR1 is SNHLY and CDR2 FYNNEI. The CDR3 contains 14 residues. CDR3 nucleotide sequence: TGTGCCAGCATGCGGGGCCCACCTACCGGGGAGCTGTTTTTT. It codes for CASMRGPPTGELFF.

This clonotype came up a few times. The genes are TRBV24-1 and TRBJ2-3; 10 bases are shared with TRBD2. The CDR3 consists of 15 residues. CDR1 and CDR2 from the germline V gene are KGHDR and SFDVKD. The trim removed 4 bases at V and 6 bases at J, leaving 6 bases unmatched. CDR3 nucleotide sequence: TGTGCCACCAGTGACCCGGGACTAGCGAGGGATACGCAGTATTTT. This codes for CATSDPGLARDTQYF.

In its sample, this clonotype was seen a few times. This rearrangement joins TRBV5-5 to TRBJ2-3; TRBD1 might be the D (6 bases). Germline V gene lookup returns CDR1 SGHKS and CDR2 YYEKEE (reference sequence). The V end lost 0 bases, the J end lost 3 bases, and 11 bases lay between the germline ends. The CDR3 loop spans 15 amino acids. For the CDR3, the DNA is TGTGCCAGCAGCTTGGCCAGGGGCAAGACAGATACGCAGTATTTT. It is translated as CASSLARGKTDTQYF. The whole variable domain, remainder taken from reference TRBV5-5 and TRBJ2-3, is DAGVTQSPTHLIKTRGQQVTLRCSPISGHKSVSWYQQVLGQGPQFIFQYYEKEERGRGNFPDRFSARQFPNYSSELNVNALLLGDSALYLCASSLARGKTDTQYFGPGTRLTVL.

The V call is TRBV2, the J call TRBJ2-5, with 7 bases lining up with TRBD1. CDR3 length: 12 amino acids. The junction had 4 bases not matched to a gene; V was cut back by 6 bases and J by 6 bases. Germline V lookup: CDR1 SNHLY, CDR2 FYNNEI. CDR3 amino acids: CASRRDRKTQYF. Here the CDR3 DNA reads TGTGCCAGCAGACGGGACAGAAAGACCCAGTACTTC.

The V call is TRBV12-3 or TRBV12-4, the J call TRBJ2-1; D ambiguous. With 6 bases removed from V and 3 bases from J, the gap between germline ends came to 18 bases. The CDR3 loop spans 16 amino acids. For the CDR3, the DNA is TGTGCCAGCAGGGTCGGCCAAAGGATAAACTACAATGAGCAGTTCTTC. Translating it yields CASRVGQRINYNEQFF.

The chain couples TRBV4-1 to TRBJ2-4, with no clear D. The CDR3 sequence is 14 residues long. Per germline, CDR1 MGHRA and CDR2 YSYEKL. V dropped 2 bases and J dropped 7 bases, with 12 bases sitting between them. CDR3: CASSQSRAENIQYF. CDR3 bases: TGCGCCAGCAGCCAAAGCCGCGCTGAGAACATTCAGTACTTC.

V gene TRBV12-3 or TRBV12-4 combines with J gene TRBJ1-1, with a tentative D call TRBD1 (5 bases). This CDR3 contains 13 residues. Trimming pared 1 base from V and 6 bases from J, leaving 9 bases between. The DNA for the CDR3 is TGTGCCAGCAGTTTAGTGCAGGGTGCTGAAGCTTTCTTT. Protein product: CASSLVQGAEAFF.

The V and J genes are TRBV7-8 and TRBJ1-2; D is uncertain. The CDR3 is made up of 12 amino acids. V was clipped by 3 bases and J by 3 bases, with 5 bases between them. Germline values: CDR1 SGHVS, CDR2 FQNEAQ. CDR3 sequence (DNA): TGTGCCAGCAGCTTGATGGACTATGGCTACACCTTC. Translated, it gives CASSLMDYGYTF.

This chain links TRBV7-2 with TRBJ1-2; D is undetermined. Germline values: CDR1 SGHTA, CDR2 FQGNSA. This CDR3 is 12 amino acids long. Trimming took 8 bases from V and 3 from J, leaving 10 bases between them. The CDR3 region is CASSPEDYGYTF. The CDR3 coding sequence is TGTGCCAGCTCACCGGAGGACTATGGCTACACCTTC.

The chain has TRBV6-1 and TRBJ2-3; 7 positions match TRBD2. The V gene's germline CDR1 is MNHNS and CDR2 SASEGT. With 7 bases clipped from V and 0 bases from J, the junction kept 16 bases outside the gene matches. CDR3 size: 18 residues. CDR3 region: CASIIRGGLAESTDTQYF. The CDR3 DNA sequence: TGTGCCAGCATCATACGGGGCGGGCTAGCGGAAAGCACAGATACGCAGTATTTT.

This clonotype was observed a handful of times. This rearrangement joins TRBV24-1 to TRBJ1-1; D remains unclear. V was clipped by 6 bases and J by 1 base, with 11 bases between them. CDR1 KGHDR and CDR2 SFDVKD come from the germline V gene. The CDR3 loop spans 14 amino acids. The CDR3 loop is CATSSRQPNTEAFF. In DNA, the CDR3 is TGTGCCACCAGTTCACGACAACCGAACACTGAAGCTTTCTTT.

At least ten counts were recorded for this clonotype. This chain connects TRBV5-1 to TRBJ2-5, with TRBD2 identical over 7 bases. Looked up from germline, CDR1 is SGHRS and CDR2 is YFSETQ. V gave up 4 bases and J gave up 0 bases; unmatched junction bases: 9. The CDR3 runs 16 residues. CDR3 sequence (DNA): TGCGCCAGCAGCGGCCCGGGACTAACGTACCAAGAGACCCAGTACTTC. Residues: CASSGPGLTYQETQYF.

This clonotype was observed a few times. V gene TRBV28 combines with J gene TRBJ2-6; maybe TRBD1 (6 bases). Trimming left V 2 bases short and J 0 bases short, with 17 bases between. Germline-derived CDR1 and CDR2 are MDHEN and SYDVKM. CDR3 size: 19 residues. CDR3 in amino acids: CASSLVYGTSASGANVLTF. CDR3 nucleotide sequence: TGTGCCAGCAGTTTAGTTTACGGGACATCCGCCTCTGGGGCCAACGTCCTGACTTTC.

This clonotype was detected only a few times. This sequence joins TRBV20-1 and TRBJ2-1, with TRBD2 identical over 10 bases. The V gene end was trimmed by 6 bases and the J gene end by 1 base; junction bases not matched to a gene: 9. CDR1 is DFQATT and CDR2 is SNEGSKA in the germline V gene (reference sequence). This CDR3 has 16 amino acids. The CDR3 DNA sequence: TGCAGTGCCCCCAATATAGCGGGGGGATCCTACAATGAGCAGTTCTTC. Translating it yields CSAPNIAGGSYNEQFF.

The chain has TRBV5-1 and TRBJ2-7, with 7 bases matching TRBD1. The junction had 15 bases not matched to a gene; V was cut back by 4 bases and J by 8 bases. CDR3 length: 15 amino acids. From germline, CDR1 is SGHRS and CDR2 YFSETQ. The CDR3 coding sequence is TGCGCCAGCAGCCCCCACTCTCGGACAGGTAACCAGCAGTACTTC. Translating gives CASSPHSRTGNQQYF.

This clonotype was seen more than once but under ten times. The rearrangement joins TRBV4-1 to TRBJ1-6, with 9 bases fitting TRBD1. Germline V gives CDR1 MGHRA, CDR2 YSYEKL. The CDR3 has 20 residues. Trimming removed 1 base from V and 5 bases from J; junction bases left unmatched: 15. As DNA, the CDR3 is TGCGCCAGCAGCCAAGTCGCTTCTGTTCGGTGGACAGGGGATAATTCACCCCTCCACTTT. This codes for CASSQVASVRWTGDNSPLHF.

The chain couples TRBV24-1 to TRBJ1-1; D gene ambiguous. Trimming took off 6 bases at V and 0 bases at J, with 22 bases between the two ends. The CDR3 loop spans 18 amino acids. CDR1 KGHDR and CDR2 SFDVKD come from the germline V gene. The CDR3 loop reads CATSRREKTSGMNTEAFF. As DNA, the CDR3 is TGTGCCACCAGTCGCCGGGAAAAGACCTCGGGGATGAACACTGAAGCTTTCTTT.